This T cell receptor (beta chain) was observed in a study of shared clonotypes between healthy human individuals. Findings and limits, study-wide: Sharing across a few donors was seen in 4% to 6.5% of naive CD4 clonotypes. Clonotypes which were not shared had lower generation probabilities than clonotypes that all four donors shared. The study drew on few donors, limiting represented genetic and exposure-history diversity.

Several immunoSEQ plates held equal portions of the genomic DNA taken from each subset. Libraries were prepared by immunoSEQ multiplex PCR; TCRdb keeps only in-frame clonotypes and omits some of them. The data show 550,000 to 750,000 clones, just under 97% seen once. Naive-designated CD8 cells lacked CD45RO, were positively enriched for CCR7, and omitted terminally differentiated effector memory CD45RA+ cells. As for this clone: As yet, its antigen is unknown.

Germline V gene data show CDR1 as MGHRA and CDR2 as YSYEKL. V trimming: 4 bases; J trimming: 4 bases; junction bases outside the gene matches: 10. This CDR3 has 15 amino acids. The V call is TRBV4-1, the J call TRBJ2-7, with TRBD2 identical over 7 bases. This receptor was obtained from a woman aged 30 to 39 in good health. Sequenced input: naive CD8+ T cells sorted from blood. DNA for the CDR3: TGCGCCAGCAGCCCGCAAGCGGGAATAAGATACGAGCAGTACTTC. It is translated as CASSPQAGIRYEQYF.